The T cell receptor (beta chain) under discussion was sequenced for a study of human T cells and chemical hapten exposure. Study overall: While the approximately 24-week study was under way, patients received diphenylcyclopropenone on the scalp every week.

The study used a library that attached unique molecular identifiers to individual cDNA molecules. TCRdb independently ran MiXCR on the RACE reads; one entry per CDR3 protein. The data show 40,000 to 65,000 distinct CDR3 sequences, more than 9.5% seen once. Study-wide findings and caveats: Versus controls, significantly more large CDR3 similarity clusters arose from expanded TCRs.

Specified time point: patch test 1, 2 weeks after DPC sensitization. Stated treatment: therapeutic diphenylcyclopropenone sensitization with weekly scalp DPC. From whole blood left unfractionated, total RNA was extracted. As to this clonotype: The antigen remains undetermined.

The CDR3 runs to 18 residues. J lost 6 bases, V lost 3 bases, and 16 bases had no gene match. Germline CDR1 SEHNR, CDR2 FQNEAQ (reference sequence). This TCR derives from a woman aged 40 to 50 with alopecia areata. Some clones in this sample may be carry-over from other donors' samples. The sample consisted of whole blood, taken in connection with sensitization to the hapten diphenylcyclopropenone (DPC). The chain links TRBV7-9 to TRBJ2-2, with 7 bases fitting TRBD1. In DNA form, the CDR3 reads TGTGCCAGCAGCTTGCGACAGGGCTCGGGGCTCGTGCCCGGGGAGCTGTTTTTT. Its translation is CASSLRQGSGLVPGELFF.